Listed here is a single T cell receptor (beta chain). Antigen specificity is unknown. A multiplex PCR was run with 60 Vbeta primers and 13 Jbeta primers. TCRdb keeps only in-frame clones here, not all; method: immunoSEQ multiplex PCR. The table shows approximately 100,000 clones, with about 83% occurring only once. This specimen comes from a study of cytomegalovirus exposure and HLA in healthy donors. Study-wide findings and caveats: CMV serostatus was the only recorded immune exposure for donors.

The sequence was collected from a female donor in good health and CMV-seronegative. Material for sequencing was PBMCs.

The CDR3 coding sequence is TGTGCCAGCAGGCACACATTGACTAGCGGGGGCCCGGGTACTAACAATGAGCAGTTCTTC. Its protein product is CASRHTLTSGGPGTNNEQFF. The genes are TRBV16 and TRBJ2-1; TRBD2 matches 12 bases. Per germline, CDR1 KGHSY and CDR2 FQNENV. CDR3 length: 20 amino acids. The V and J ends lost 6 bases and 5 bases, in that order; junction bases with no gene match: 20.